This note documents a single T cell receptor (beta chain) sequence. The data belong to a study of CD8 T cells in Susac syndrome. Germline trimming cut 3 bases from V and 2 bases from J; bases unmatched to any gene: 6. Germline V gene lookup returns CDR1 MNHEY and CDR2 SVGEGT. The CDR3 loop spans 18 amino acids. RNA, at roughly 0.45 to 1 ug, was reverse transcribed with random hexamers. TCRdb reanalysed the immunoSEQ multiplex PCR reads using MiXCR and keeps one entry per CDR3 protein. The repertoire holds 140,000 or so distinct CDR3 sequences, with under 97% as singletons. The TCR comes from a human donor with Susac syndrome. Specimen: CD4+ T cells from PBMCs. The chain couples TRBV6-2 or TRBV6-3 to TRBJ2-1; 14 bases map to TRBD2. CDR3 protein: CASSYRLAGGSPYNEQFF. The CDR3 DNA follows: TGTGCCAGCAGTTATCGACTAGCGGGGGGGTCTCCCTACAATGAGCAGTTCTTC.